Shown below are 9 T cell receptor beta chains from a single sample sequenced in a study of technical replicates of blood from several donors. Libraries were prepared by immunoSEQ multiplex PCR; TCRdb keeps only in-frame clonotypes and omits some of them. The sample lists more than 75,000 clones, 95% to 97% occurring once. The sequencing input was T cells isolated from PBMCs. Receptor source: a human donor in good health.

This chain joins TRBV29-1 and TRBJ1-1; D may be TRBD1 (6 bases). V shed 6 bases and J shed 4 bases, with 21 bases lying between them. This CDR3 spans 15 amino acids. CDR1 SQVTM and CDR2 ANQGSEA come from the germline V gene. As DNA, the CDR3 is TGCAGCGTCCCCGCCGGGGGGCTGTTTAGCACTGAAGCTTTCTTT. It translates to CSVPAGGLFSTEAFF.

The chain has TRBV4-3 and TRBJ1-1; no firm D call. V lost 0 bases, J lost 4 bases, and 12 bases lay in between. Germline CDR1 reads LGHNA; CDR2 reads YSLEER. CDR3 length: 15 amino acids. CDR3 in amino acids: CASSQDGVVSTEAFF. The CDR3 DNA follows: TGCGCCAGCAGCCAAGACGGGGTAGTAAGCACTGAAGCTTTCTTT.

The chain couples TRBV21-1 to TRBJ1-4. TRBV21-1 is a pseudogene locus. The CDR3 runs 15 residues. The CDR3 coding sequence is TGTGCCAGCACACCGGAGGGGACCACTAATGAAAAACTGTTTTTT. This encodes CASTPEGTTNEKLFF.

The chain has TRBV5-5 and TRBJ2-7; the D is unclear. The germline gives CDR1 SGHKS, CDR2 YYEKEE (reference sequence). The CDR3 length is 12 residues. Deletions cut 1 base from V and 7 bases from J, with 9 bases between. CDR3 nucleotides: TGTGCCAGCAGCTTGAATAACTGGGAGCAGTACTTC. Amino acids: CASSLNNWEQYF.

The CDR3 protein is CRTSGSSGQFF. As DNA, the CDR3 is TGCAGGACTAGCGGGTCGTCGGGGCAGTTCTTC. The genes are TRBV20-1 and TRBJ2-1, with 10 positions matching TRBD2. This CDR3 has 11 residues. Germline lookup yields CDR1 DFQATT and CDR2 SNEGSKA (reference sequence).

This sequence joins TRBV7-9 and TRBJ2-2, with D hard to call. This CDR3 comprises 12 residues. In germline, CDR1 is SEHNR, CDR2 FQNEAQ (reference sequence). V was trimmed by 3 bases and J by 4 bases, leaving 3 bases between them. The CDR3 region has the DNA TGTGCCAGCAGCTTCGTCACCGGGGAGCTGTTTTTT. It specifies CASSFVTGELFF.

The gene calls are TRBV5-4 and TRBJ2-5, with 13 nucleotides matching TRBD2. Germline CDR1 reads SGHNT; CDR2 reads YYREEE (reference sequence). The CDR3 contains 16 residues. J lost 5 bases, V lost 5 bases, and 9 bases had no gene match. The CDR3 coding sequence is TGTGCCAGCAGTTCCGGGACTAGCGGGACTTTTGAGACCCAGTACTTC. Protein: CASSSGTSGTFETQYF. Filled out from reference TRBV5-4 and TRBJ2-5, the complete variable domain reads ETGVTQSPTHLIKTRGQQVTLRCSSQSGHNTVSWYQQALGQGPQFIFQYYREEENGRGNFPPRFSGLQFPNYSSELNVNALELDDSALYLCASSSGTSGTFETQYFGPGTRLLVL.

This chain connects TRBV27 to TRBJ1-5; tentatively, D is TRBD1 (6 bases). V was clipped by 5 bases and J by 7 bases, with 15 bases between them. The CDR3 is 14 amino acids. Per germline, CDR1 MNHEY and CDR2 SMNVEV (reference sequence). The CDR3: CASSKGGSGQPQHF. The CDR3 nucleotides are TGTGCCAGCAGTAAAGGGGGATCGGGACAGCCCCAGCATTTT.

This sequence joins TRBV29-1 and TRBJ1-1; D remains ambiguous. Germline values: CDR1 SQVTM, CDR2 ANQGSEA. V lost 7 bases, J lost 4 bases, and 13 bases lay in between. The length of the CDR3 is 12 residues. In DNA form, the CDR3 reads TGCAGCGCTAGTGACGGTATCACTGAAGCTTTCTTT. It is translated as CSASDGITEAFF.